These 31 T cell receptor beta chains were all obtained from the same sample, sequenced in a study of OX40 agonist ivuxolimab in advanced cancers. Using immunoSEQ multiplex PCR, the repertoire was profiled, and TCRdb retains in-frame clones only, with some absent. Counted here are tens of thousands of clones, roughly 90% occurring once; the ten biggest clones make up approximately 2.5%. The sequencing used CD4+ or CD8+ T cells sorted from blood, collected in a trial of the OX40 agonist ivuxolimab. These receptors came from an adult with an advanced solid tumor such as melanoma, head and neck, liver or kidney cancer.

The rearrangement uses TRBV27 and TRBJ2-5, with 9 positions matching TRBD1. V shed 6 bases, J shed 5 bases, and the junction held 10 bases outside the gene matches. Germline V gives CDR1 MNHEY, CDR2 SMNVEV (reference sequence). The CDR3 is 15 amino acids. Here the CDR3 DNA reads TGTGCCAGCAGGACGGAACAGGGGGCTCGTGAGACCCAGTACTTC. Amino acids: CASRTEQGARETQYF.

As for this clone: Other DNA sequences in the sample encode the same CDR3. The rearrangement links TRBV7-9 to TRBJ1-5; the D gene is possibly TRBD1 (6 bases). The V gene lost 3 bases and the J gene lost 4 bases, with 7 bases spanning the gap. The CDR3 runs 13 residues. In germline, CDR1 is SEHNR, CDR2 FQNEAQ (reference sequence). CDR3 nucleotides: TGTGCCAGCAGCTTGCAGGGGAATCAGCCCCAGCATTTT. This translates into CASSLQGNQPQHF.

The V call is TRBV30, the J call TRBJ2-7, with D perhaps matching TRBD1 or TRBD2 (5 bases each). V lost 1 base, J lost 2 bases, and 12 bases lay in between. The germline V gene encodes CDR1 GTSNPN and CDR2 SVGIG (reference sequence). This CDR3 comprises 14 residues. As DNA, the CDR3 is TGTGCCTGGAGTGCCGGGACGGCCGCCTACGAGCAGTACTTC. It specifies CAWSAGTAAYEQYF.

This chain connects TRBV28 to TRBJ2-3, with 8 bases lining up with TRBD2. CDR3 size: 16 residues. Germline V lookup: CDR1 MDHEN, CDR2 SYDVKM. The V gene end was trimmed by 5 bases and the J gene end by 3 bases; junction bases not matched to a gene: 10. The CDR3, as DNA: TGTGCCAGCAGTCCTCCGACTGTAGCGGGAACAGATACGCAGTATTTT. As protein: CASSPPTVAGTDTQYF.

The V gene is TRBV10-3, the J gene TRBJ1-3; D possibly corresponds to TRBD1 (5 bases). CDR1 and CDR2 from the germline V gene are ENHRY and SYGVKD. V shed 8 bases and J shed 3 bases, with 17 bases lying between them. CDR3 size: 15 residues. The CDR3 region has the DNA TGTGCCATCGGCCAGGACACCGCCCTTGGAAACACCATATATTTT. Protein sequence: CAIGQDTALGNTIYF.

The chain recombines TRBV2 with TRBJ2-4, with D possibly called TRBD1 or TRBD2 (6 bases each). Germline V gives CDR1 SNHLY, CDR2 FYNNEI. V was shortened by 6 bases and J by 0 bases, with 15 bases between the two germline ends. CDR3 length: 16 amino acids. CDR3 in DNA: TGTGCCAGCAGCCAAACCGGAGGGGGAGCCAAAAACATTCAGTACTTC. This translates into CASSQTGGGAKNIQYF.

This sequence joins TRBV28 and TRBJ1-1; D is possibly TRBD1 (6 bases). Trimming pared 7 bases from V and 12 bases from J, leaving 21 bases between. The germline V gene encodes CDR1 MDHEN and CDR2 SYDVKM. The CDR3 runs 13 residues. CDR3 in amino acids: CASTIGQSQKSFF. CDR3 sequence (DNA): TGTGCCAGCACCATAGGACAGAGTCAGAAATCTTTCTTT.

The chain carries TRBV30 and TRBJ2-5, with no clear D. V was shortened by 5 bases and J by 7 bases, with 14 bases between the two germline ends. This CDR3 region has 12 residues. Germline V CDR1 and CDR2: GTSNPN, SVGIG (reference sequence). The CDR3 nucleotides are TGTGCCTGGGGGTCTCAGTTAAGGACCCAGTACTTC. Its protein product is CAWGSQLRTQYF.

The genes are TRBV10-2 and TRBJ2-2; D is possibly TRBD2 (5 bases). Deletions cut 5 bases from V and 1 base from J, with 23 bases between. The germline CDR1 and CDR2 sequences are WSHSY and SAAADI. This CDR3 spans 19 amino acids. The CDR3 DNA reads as TGCGCCAGCAGTTGGCCCGTTATGGGTATTGCGGGGAACACCGGGGAGCTGTTTTTT. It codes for CASSWPVMGIAGNTGELFF.

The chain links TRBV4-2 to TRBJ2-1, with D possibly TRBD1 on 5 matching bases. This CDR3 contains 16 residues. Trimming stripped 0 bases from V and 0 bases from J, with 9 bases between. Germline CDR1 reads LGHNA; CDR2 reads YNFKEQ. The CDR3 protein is CASSQDLQGSYNEQFF. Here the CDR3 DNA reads TGTGCCAGCAGCCAAGATCTTCAGGGCTCCTACAATGAGCAGTTCTTC.

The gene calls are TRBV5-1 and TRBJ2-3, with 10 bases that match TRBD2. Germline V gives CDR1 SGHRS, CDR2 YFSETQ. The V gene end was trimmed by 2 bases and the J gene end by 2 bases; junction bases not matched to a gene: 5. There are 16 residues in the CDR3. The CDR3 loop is CASSFGTSVTTDTQYF. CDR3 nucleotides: TGCGCCAGCAGCTTTGGGACTAGCGTTACCACAGATACGCAGTATTTT.

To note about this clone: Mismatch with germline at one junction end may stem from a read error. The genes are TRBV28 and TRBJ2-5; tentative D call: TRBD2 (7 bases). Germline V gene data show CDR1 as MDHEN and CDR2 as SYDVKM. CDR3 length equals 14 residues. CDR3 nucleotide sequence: TGTGTCAGCAATAGGGGGGGGCAGCAAGAGACCCAGTACTTC. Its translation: CVSNRGGQQETQYF.

Written as DNA, the CDR3 is TGCGCCAGCAGCCAAGATCTCAGCGGGCGCTCCTACGAGCAGTACTTC. Its translation is CASSQDLSGRSYEQYF. V is TRBV4-1 and J is TRBJ2-7; possibly TRBD2 for D (6 bases). V was shortened by 0 bases and J by 0 bases, with 12 bases between the two germline ends. The CDR3 is 16 amino acids. CDR1 and CDR2 from the germline V gene are MGHRA and YSYEKL.

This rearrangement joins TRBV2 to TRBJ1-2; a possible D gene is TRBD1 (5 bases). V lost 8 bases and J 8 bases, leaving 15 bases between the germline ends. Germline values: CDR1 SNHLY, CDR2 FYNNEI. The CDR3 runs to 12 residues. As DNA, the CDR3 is TGTGCCAGCTTGTCAGGGTTTGGGGGCTACACCTTC. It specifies CASLSGFGGYTF.

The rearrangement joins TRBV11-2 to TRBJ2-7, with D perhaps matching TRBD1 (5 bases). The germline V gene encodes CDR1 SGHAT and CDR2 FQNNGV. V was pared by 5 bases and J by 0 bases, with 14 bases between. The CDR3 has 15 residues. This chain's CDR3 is CASSLGLPPSYEQYF. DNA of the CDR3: TGTGCCAGCAGCCTGGGGCTACCTCCCTCCTACGAGCAGTACTTC.

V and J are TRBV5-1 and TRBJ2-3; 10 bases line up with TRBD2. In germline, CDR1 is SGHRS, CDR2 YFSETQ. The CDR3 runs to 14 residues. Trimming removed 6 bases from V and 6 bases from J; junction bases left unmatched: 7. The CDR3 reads CASTPSGSSDTQYF. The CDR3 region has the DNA TGCGCCAGCACCCCTAGCGGGAGTTCCGATACGCAGTATTTT.

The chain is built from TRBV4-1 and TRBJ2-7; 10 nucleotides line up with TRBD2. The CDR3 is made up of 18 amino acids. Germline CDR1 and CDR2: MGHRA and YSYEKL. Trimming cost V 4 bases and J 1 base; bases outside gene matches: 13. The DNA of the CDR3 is TGCGCCAGCAGCCCAAAGGGGCAGCGGGAGGGTTGGTCCTACGAGCAGTACTTC. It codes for CASSPKGQREGWSYEQYF.

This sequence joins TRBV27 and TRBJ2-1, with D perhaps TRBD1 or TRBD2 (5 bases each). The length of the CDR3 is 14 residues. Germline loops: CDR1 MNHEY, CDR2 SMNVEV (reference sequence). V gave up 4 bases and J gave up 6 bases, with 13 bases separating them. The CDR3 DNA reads TGTGCCAGCAGTTCGTTTCGGGGCCTCAATGAGCAGTTCTTC. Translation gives CASSSFRGLNEQFF.

CDR3 nucleotide sequence: TGTGCCAGCAGCGTAGGGGGGACCAACACCGGGGAGCTGTTTTTT. It encodes CASSVGGTNTGELFF. The V call is TRBV9, the J call TRBJ2-2; the D gene could be TRBD1 or TRBD2 (5 bases each). The germline V gene encodes CDR1 SGDLS and CDR2 YYNGEE. The CDR3 loop spans 15 amino acids. V was trimmed by 0 bases and J by 2 bases, leaving 8 bases between them.

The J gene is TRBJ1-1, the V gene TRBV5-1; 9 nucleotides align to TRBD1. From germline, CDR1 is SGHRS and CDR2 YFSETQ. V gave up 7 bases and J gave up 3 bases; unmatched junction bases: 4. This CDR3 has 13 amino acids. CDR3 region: CASLGQGDTEAFF. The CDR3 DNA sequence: TGCGCCAGCCTGGGACAGGGCGACACTGAAGCTTTCTTT.

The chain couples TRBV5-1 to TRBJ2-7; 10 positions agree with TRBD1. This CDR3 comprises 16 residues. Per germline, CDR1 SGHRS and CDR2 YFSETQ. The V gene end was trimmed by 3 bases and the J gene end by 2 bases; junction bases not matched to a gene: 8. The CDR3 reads CASSWISGTGAYEQYF. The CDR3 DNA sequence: TGCGCCAGCAGCTGGATCTCCGGGACAGGGGCCTACGAGCAGTACTTC.

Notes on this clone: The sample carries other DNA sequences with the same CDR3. CDR3 sequence: CAWSVGGQTDTQYF. Written as DNA, the CDR3 is TGTGCCTGGAGTGTGGGGGGACAGACAGATACGCAGTATTTT. The rearrangement uses TRBV30 and TRBJ2-3; D is possibly TRBD1 (7 bases). V lost 0 bases and J 3 bases, leaving 10 bases between the germline ends. Germline CDR1 reads GTSNPN; CDR2 reads SVGIG (reference sequence). This CDR3 spans 14 amino acids.

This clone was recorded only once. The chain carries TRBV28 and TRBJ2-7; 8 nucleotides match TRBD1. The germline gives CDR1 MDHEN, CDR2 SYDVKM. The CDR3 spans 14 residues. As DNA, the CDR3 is TGTGCTACACACCAGGGGGCCCTTTCCTACGAGCAGTACTTC. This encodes CATHQGALSYEQYF.

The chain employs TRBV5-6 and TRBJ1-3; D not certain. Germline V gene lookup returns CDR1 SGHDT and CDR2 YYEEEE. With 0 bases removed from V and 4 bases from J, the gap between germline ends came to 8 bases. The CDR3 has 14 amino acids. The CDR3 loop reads CASSLGWSGNTIYF. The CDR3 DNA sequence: TGTGCCAGCAGCTTGGGTTGGTCCGGAAACACCATATATTTT.

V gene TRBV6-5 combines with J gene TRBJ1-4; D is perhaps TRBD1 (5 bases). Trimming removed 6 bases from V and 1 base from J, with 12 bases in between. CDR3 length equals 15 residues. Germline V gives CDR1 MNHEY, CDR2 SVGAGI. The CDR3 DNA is TGTGCCAGCAGAACCTCAGGGCTAACTAATGAAAAACTGTTTTTT. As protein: CASRTSGLTNEKLFF.

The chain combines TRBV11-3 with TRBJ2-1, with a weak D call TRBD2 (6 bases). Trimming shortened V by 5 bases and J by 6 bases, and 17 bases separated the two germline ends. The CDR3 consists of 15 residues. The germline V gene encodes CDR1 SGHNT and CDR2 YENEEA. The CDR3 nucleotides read TGTGCCAGCAGCGCACCGCATACTAGCCCCAATGAGCAGTTCTTC. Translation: CASSAPHTSPNEQFF.

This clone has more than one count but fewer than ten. The CDR3 reads CAAGRGTEAFF. As DNA, the CDR3 is TGTGCCGCCGGGAGAGGAACTGAAGCTTTCTTT. This rearrangement joins TRBV28 to TRBJ1-1; no reliable D call. The V and J ends lost 11 bases and 5 bases respectively, with 12 bases between them. CDR1 is MDHEN and CDR2 is SYDVKM in the germline V gene. The CDR3 spans 11 residues.

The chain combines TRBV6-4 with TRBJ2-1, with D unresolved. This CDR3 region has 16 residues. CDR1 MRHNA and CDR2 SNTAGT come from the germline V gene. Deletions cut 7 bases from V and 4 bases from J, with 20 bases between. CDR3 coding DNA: TGTGCCAGCATCCGCCCCCGAGGCGGAATTTACAATGAGCAGTTCTTC. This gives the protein CASIRPRGGIYNEQFF.

Here the CDR3 DNA reads TGTGCCAGCAGCTTGGAAGGGTTGATTCAAGAGACCCAGTACTTC. Its translation: CASSLEGLIQETQYF. The J gene is TRBJ2-5, the V gene TRBV5-8; D remains ambiguous. Germline V CDR1 and CDR2: SGHTS, YDEGEE. The CDR3 has 15 residues. V gave up 0 bases and J gave up 2 bases, with 11 bases separating them.

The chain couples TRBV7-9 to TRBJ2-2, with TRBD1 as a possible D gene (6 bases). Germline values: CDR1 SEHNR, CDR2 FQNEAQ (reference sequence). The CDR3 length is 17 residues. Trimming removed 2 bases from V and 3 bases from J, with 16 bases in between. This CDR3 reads CASSLRPQGRDTGELFF. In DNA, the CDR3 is TGTGCCAGCAGCTTAAGACCCCAGGGGAGAGACACCGGGGAGCTGTTTTTT.

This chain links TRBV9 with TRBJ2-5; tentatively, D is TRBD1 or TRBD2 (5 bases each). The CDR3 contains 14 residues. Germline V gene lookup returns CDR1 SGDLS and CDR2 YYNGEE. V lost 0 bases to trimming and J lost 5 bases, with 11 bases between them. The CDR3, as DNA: TGTGCCAGCAGCGTAGAGGCCTGGGGGGAGACCCAGTACTTC. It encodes CASSVEAWGETQYF.